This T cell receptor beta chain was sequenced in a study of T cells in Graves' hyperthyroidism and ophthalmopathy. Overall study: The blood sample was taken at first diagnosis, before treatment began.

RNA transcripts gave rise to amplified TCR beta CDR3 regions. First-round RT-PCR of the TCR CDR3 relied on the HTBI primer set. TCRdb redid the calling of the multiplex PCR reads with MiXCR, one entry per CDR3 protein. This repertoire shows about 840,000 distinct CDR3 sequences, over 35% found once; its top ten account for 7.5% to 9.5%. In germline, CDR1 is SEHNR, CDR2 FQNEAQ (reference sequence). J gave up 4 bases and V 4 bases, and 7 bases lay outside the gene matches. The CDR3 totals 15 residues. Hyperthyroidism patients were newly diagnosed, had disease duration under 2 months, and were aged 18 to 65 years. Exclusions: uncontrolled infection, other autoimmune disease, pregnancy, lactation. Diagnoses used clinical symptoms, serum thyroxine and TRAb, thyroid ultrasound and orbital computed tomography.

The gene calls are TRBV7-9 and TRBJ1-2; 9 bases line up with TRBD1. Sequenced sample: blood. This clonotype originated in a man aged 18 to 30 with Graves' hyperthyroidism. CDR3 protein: CASSSPETGGYGYTF. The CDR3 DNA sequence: TGTGCCAGCAGCTCCCCCGAGACAGGGGGCTATGGCTACACCTTC.